This entry features one T cell receptor beta chain sequence. The CDR3 has 16 amino acids. Per the germline V gene, CDR1 is LGHNT and CDR2 is FRNRAP. The V and J ends lost 0 bases and 4 bases, in that order; junction bases with no gene match: 6. This sample stems from a study of blood T cell repertoires in COVID-19. Study in general: Collection of acute and convalescent COVID-19 samples took place in the United States, Italy and Spain.

Per the original methods: Quantification of nucleated cells was approximated via reference gene primer amplification. Sequenced by immunoSEQ multiplex PCR; TCRdb stores in-frame clones only, minus some. V and J calls and clone size are copied from that table; D and trimming were computed from the DNA. The data hold 80,000 or so clones, with 80% to 85% observed a single time. Sequenced sample: peripheral blood. This rearrangement joins TRBV12-5 to TRBJ2-7, with TRBD1 identical over 10 bases. This clonotype was obtained from a woman in her seventies with acute or convalescent COVID-19. This CDR3 reads CASGLVRTGGVYEQYF. The DNA for the CDR3 is TGTGCTAGTGGTTTGGTAAGGACAGGGGGTGTTTACGAGCAGTACTTC.